The clone carrying this T cell receptor beta chain came up a few times. Its antigen is as yet unknown. The data were obtained in a study of vaccination and CD4 T cells after COVID-19. Study-level information: Post-COVID samples had a sampling time that fell a median around 100 days after diagnosis (range 35 to 161).

This sample's treatment: approximately 9-day PBMC culture with coronavirus spike peptide pools or control peptides (ViraFEST assay). Germline CDR1 is MDHEN and CDR2 is SYDVKM. V lost 2 bases, J lost 4 bases, and 8 bases stayed unmatched. The CDR3 is 16 residues long. Cultured CD4+ T-cell DNA underwent Oncomine TCR Beta short-read sequencing. From the PCR reads, TCRdb called clonotypes with MiXCR, one entry per CDR3 protein. The sample records about 21,000 distinct CDR3 sequences, over 40% being singletons. The sample consisted of CD4+ T cells from blood, cultured in vitro. The chain combines TRBV28 with TRBJ1-2; 9 nucleotides line up with TRBD1. This TCR was recovered from a human donor who had recovered from COVID-19. Here the CDR3 reads CASSLRDRVRSYGYTF. CDR3 nucleotide sequence: TGTGCCAGCAGTTTAAGGGACAGGGTTAGGAGCTATGGCTACACCTTC.